This is a list of T cell receptor beta chains from one sample in a study of blood T cell repertoires in COVID-19. Here immunoSEQ multiplex PCR was the method, and the copy in TCRdb shows in-frame clones only, minus some. The table shows 120,000 to 150,000 clones, with more than 65% occurring only once. Sequenced input: peripheral blood. The origin of the receptors is a man aged 55-75 years with acute or convalescent COVID-19. Each CDR3 is given with its conserved first and last residue. Fields, in order: D gene, V gene, CDR3 length, clone size, J gene, CDR3 protein, CDR3 DNA. D genes are given only for firm matches. Where a row states a size, it is once, few, many or the class of an expanded clone; other rows omit it.

-	TRBV19	14	-	TRBJ1-1	CASTPTVANTEAFF	TGTGCCAGTACCCCCACAGTCGCGAACACTGAAGCTTTCTTT
-	TRBV7-5	16	-	TRBJ2-1	CVSGTSGLRGNNEQFF	TGTGTCAGCGGGACTAGCGGACTCCGAGGGAACAATGAGCAGTTCTTC
TRBD2	TRBV7-8	17	-	TRBJ2-1	CASSLSGRAGRYNEQFF	TGTGCCAGCAGCTTATCCGGGAGGGCCGGTCGGTACAATGAGCAGTTCTTC
-	TRBV11-3	13	-	TRBJ2-7	CASSLPGSYEQYF	TGTGCCAGCAGCTTACCGGGGTCTTACGAGCAGTACTTC
-	TRBV30	13	-	TRBJ2-3	CAGRQEPPDTQYF	TGTGCCGGAAGACAGGAACCCCCAGATACGCAGTATTTT
-	TRBV2	12	-	TRBJ1-4	CASSGGGAKLFF	TGTGCCAGCAGTGGGGGAGGGGCCAAACTGTTTTTT
-	TRBV2	12	-	TRBJ1-1	CASSESGRGAFF	TGTGCCAGCAGTGAATCGGGGAGGGGAGCTTTCTTT
-	TRBV6-2/TRBV6-3	16	-	TRBJ1-6	CASSYFRGYRGSPLHF	TGTGCCAGCAGTTACTTCAGGGGATATCGAGGTTCACCCCTCCACTTT
TRBD2	TRBV11-2	13	-	TRBJ2-7	CASNPGGGYEQYF	TGTGCCAGCAACCCTGGCGGGGGGTACGAGCAGTACTTC
-	TRBV5-1	14	few	TRBJ2-7	CASSLQRNSYEQYF	TGCGCCAGCAGCTTACAGCGGAACTCCTACGAGCAGTACTTC
TRBD2	TRBV7-6	15	-	TRBJ2-5	CASSRTSASQETQYF	TGTGCCAGCAGCCGGACTAGCGCATCCCAAGAGACCCAGTACTTC
TRBD2	TRBV19	13	-	TRBJ2-3	CASRVAGADTQYF	TGTGCCAGTAGGGTAGCGGGGGCAGATACGCAGTATTTT
TRBD2	TRBV30	13	-	TRBJ2-3	CAWRAGGVHTQYF	TGTGCCTGGAGGGCGGGAGGGGTTCATACGCAGTATTTT
-	TRBV4-1	18	-	TRBJ1-6	CASSQVLGRGSYNSPLHF	TGCGCCAGCAGCCAAGTTCTTGGGCGGGGATCCTATAATTCACCCCTCCACTTT
TRBD2	TRBV11-3	15	-	TRBJ2-1	CASSPRTSEYNEQFF	TGTGCCAGCAGCCCCCGGACTAGCGAATACAATGAGCAGTTCTTC
TRBD1	TRBV14	16	-	TRBJ2-7	CASSDRGQGADYEQYF	TGTGCCAGCAGCGACCGTGGGCAGGGGGCGGACTACGAGCAGTACTTC
TRBD1	TRBV27	15	-	TRBJ1-5	CASGVTGGLNQPQHF	TGTGCCAGCGGAGTTACAGGGGGCCTCAATCAGCCCCAGCATTTT
-	TRBV9	17	-	TRBJ2-4	CASSVGGGMRAKNIQYF	TGTGCCAGCAGCGTAGGAGGAGGGATGAGAGCCAAAAACATTCAGTACTTC
TRBD2	TRBV5-6	15	once	TRBJ2-3	CASTPVAGGTDTQYF	TGTGCCAGCACCCCGGTAGCGGGGGGCACAGATACGCAGTATTTT
-	TRBV23-1	15	-	TRBJ1-1	CASSPYFRSNTEAFF	TGCGCCAGCAGCCCTTACTTCAGGTCGAACACTGAAGCTTTCTTT
TRBD1	TRBV7-6	17	once	TRBJ1-1	CASSDTGQAGSSTEAFF	TGTGCCAGCAGCGACACGGGACAGGCAGGGTCAAGCACTGAAGCTTTCTTT
TRBD2	TRBV6-1	14	few	TRBJ2-5	CASSEYYGGETQYF	TGTGCCAGCAGTGAATATTACGGGGGGGAGACCCAGTACTTC
TRBD2	TRBV4-2	15	few	TRBJ2-7	CASSQDIAGVDEQYF	TGTGCCAGCAGCCAAGATATAGCGGGAGTTGACGAGCAGTACTTC
TRBD1	TRBV7-9	13	-	TRBJ1-2	CASRTGPLYGYTF	TGTGCCAGTCGGACAGGCCCTCTCTATGGCTACACCTTC
-	TRBV3-1/TRBV3-2	13	many	TRBJ2-7	CASSQGWAEEQYF	TGTGCCAGCAGCCAAGGGTGGGCCGAAGAGCAGTACTTC
-	TRBV10-1	13	-	TRBJ2-1	CASSSSRYNEQFF	TGCGCCAGCAGTAGTAGTAGATACAATGAGCAGTTCTTC
TRBD1	TRBV6-5	15	-	TRBJ2-6	CASSLQGAGANVLTF	TGTGCCAGCAGTTTACAGGGGGCTGGGGCCAACGTCCTGACTTTC
-	TRBV5-1	15	-	TRBJ1-6	CASSLMGRRDSPLHF	TGCGCCAGCAGCCTCATGGGGAGACGGGATTCACCCCTCCACTTT
TRBD2	TRBV18	13	many	TRBJ2-7	CASSPGTTYEQYF	TGTGCCAGCTCACCGGGGACTACCTACGAGCAGTACTTC
TRBD1	TRBV6-5	16	few	TRBJ2-7	CASSYSFGTGAYEQYF	TGTGCCAGCAGTTACTCTTTTGGGACAGGGGCCTACGAGCAGTACTTC
-	TRBV29-1	13	-	TRBJ1-2	CSAGGGQTRSYTF	TGCAGCGCTGGGGGAGGGCAAACCAGAAGCTACACCTTC
TRBD2	TRBV27	20	few	TRBJ2-1	CASSSRSGLAGASSYNEQFF	TGTGCCAGCAGTTCACGATCCGGACTAGCGGGGGCGAGCTCCTACAATGAGCAGTTCTTC